These 29 T cell receptor beta chains came from one sample sequenced in a study of control samples from healthy donors and cancer patients. The protocol was immunoSEQ multiplex PCR, while the TCRdb copy is restricted to in-frame clones and leaves out a portion. The top ten hold less than 10% of the sample, which has 75,000 to 95,000 clones, about 89% seen once. Sequencing was done on a sample of PBMCs. Receptor source: a woman in her forties or fifties with colorectal cancer.

The V call is TRBV3-1 (or the pseudogene TRBV3-2), the J call TRBJ2-2, with TRBD2 identical over 13 bases. This CDR3 is built from 16 residues. V shed 5 bases, J shed 5 bases, and the junction held 5 bases outside the gene matches. CDR1 is LGHDT and CDR2 is YNNKEL in the germline V gene (reference sequence). CDR3 region: CASSSRTSGGTGELFF. CDR3 DNA: TGTGCCAGCAGCTCAAGGACTAGCGGGGGTACCGGGGAGCTGTTTTTT.

The V call is TRBV24-1, the J call TRBJ2-3; D unresolved. Between the trimmed V and J ends, which lost 4 bases and 4 bases, there was a span of 11 bases. The germline V gene encodes CDR1 KGHDR and CDR2 SFDVKD. The CDR3 covers 14 residues. The CDR3 protein is CATSDEYKADTQYF. CDR3 DNA sequence: TGTGCCACCAGTGACGAATACAAGGCAGATACGCAGTATTTT.

The V and J genes are TRBV7-2 and TRBJ1-3, with a weak D call TRBD1 (6 bases). Trimming removed 3 bases at V and 7 bases at J, with 7 bases between. The CDR3 has 12 amino acids. Germline V CDR1 and CDR2: SGHTA, FQGNSA. As DNA, the CDR3 is TGTGCCAGCAGCTTGGACAGCAACACCATATATTTT. This codes for CASSLDSNTIYF. The whole variable domain, filled in from reference TRBV7-2 and TRBJ1-3, reads GAGVSQSPSNKVTEKGKDVELRCDPISGHTALYWYRQSLGQGLEFLIYFQGNSAPDKSGLPSDRFSAERTGGSVSTLTIQRTQQEDSAVYLCASSLDSNTIYFGEGSWLTVV.

This clone appeared once. V usage is TRBV6-2 or TRBV6-3 and J usage is TRBJ2-1; 10 bases map to TRBD2. V lost 5 bases and J lost 1; bases outside the gene matches: 2. The CDR3 is 15 residues long. Per germline, CDR1 MNHEY and CDR2 SVGEGT. CDR3 coding DNA: TGTGCCAGCAGTCTAGCGGGGGCGTCCTACAATGAGCAGTTCTTC. It specifies CASSLAGASYNEQFF.

The J gene is TRBJ1-2, the V gene TRBV2; D unclear. The germline CDR1 and CDR2 sequences are SNHLY and FYNNEI. The ends were cut back, 5 bases at V and 2 bases at J, with 9 bases in the middle. The CDR3 spans 13 residues. The CDR3 DNA sequence: TGTGCCAGCAGTATGGAGGCGAACTATGGCTACACCTTC. It specifies CASSMEANYGYTF.

The V gene is TRBV6-2 or TRBV6-3, the J gene TRBJ2-5; TRBD2 matches at 9 bases. V shed 2 bases, J shed 2 bases, and the junction held 6 bases outside the gene matches. Germline V gives CDR1 MNHEY, CDR2 SVGEGT. The CDR3 is 16 amino acids. This chain's CDR3 is CASSYPPSGAQETQYF. CDR3 nucleotides: TGTGCCAGCAGTTACCCCCCTAGCGGGGCACAAGAGACCCAGTACTTC.

The genes are TRBV9 and TRBJ2-3; no reliable D call. The CDR3 is 13 residues long. CDR1 SGDLS and CDR2 YYNGEE come from the germline V gene. Deletions cut 0 bases from V and 4 bases from J, with 6 bases between. In DNA form, the CDR3 reads TGTGCCAGCAGCGTAGGTGGCGCAGATACGCAGTATTTT. Encoded protein: CASSVGGADTQYF.

The V and J genes are TRBV13 and TRBJ1-2; D is undetermined. The CDR3 runs 13 residues. Trimming removed 1 base at V and 8 bases at J, with 11 bases between. Germline V lookup: CDR1 PRHDT, CDR2 FYEKMQ (reference sequence). This chain's CDR3 is CASSLVPTGGYTF. The CDR3, as DNA: TGTGCCAGCAGCTTAGTGCCCACCGGCGGCTACACCTTC. The full variable domain, in which reference TRBV13 and TRBJ1-2 provide the parts outside the CDR3, is AAGVIQSPRHLIKEKRETATLKCYPIPRHDTVYWYQQGPGQDPQFLISFYEKMQSDKGSIPDRFSAQQFSDYHSELNMSSLELGDSALYFCASSLVPTGGYTFGSGTRLTVV.

The CDR3 protein is CASSFGQGVTGELFF. The CDR3 DNA reads TGTGCCAGCAGTTTCGGACAGGGGGTAACCGGGGAGCTGTTTTTT. The chain combines TRBV6-5 with TRBJ2-2, with 10 positions matching TRBD1. V lost 4 bases and J lost 5; bases outside the gene matches: 4. Germline lookup yields CDR1 MNHEY and CDR2 SVGAGI. This CDR3 region has 15 residues.

The chain uses TRBV9 and TRBJ2-2; 8 positions agree with TRBD1. The germline CDR1 and CDR2 sequences are SGDLS and YYNGEE. With 3 bases clipped from V and 4 bases from J, the junction kept 11 bases outside the gene matches. The CDR3 sequence is 17 residues long. The CDR3 nucleotides read TGTGCCAGCAGCGCCCGACAGGGGAGCCCGAGCACCGGGGAGCTGTTTTTT. This translates into CASSARQGSPSTGELFF. Combining the CDR3 with reference TRBV9 and TRBJ2-2 gives the whole variable domain DSGVTQTPKHLITATGQRVTLRCSPRSGDLSVYWYQQSLDQGLQFLIQYYNGEERAKGNILERFSAQQFPDLHSELNLSSLELGDSALYFCASSARQGSPSTGELFFGEGSRLTVL.

This rearrangement joins TRBV10-2 to TRBJ2-3; 7 nucleotides align to TRBD2. V lost 6 bases to trimming and J lost 0 bases; unmatched junction nucleotides: 0. Germline V gene lookup returns CDR1 WSHSY and CDR2 SAAADI. This CDR3 comprises 13 residues. This CDR3 reads CASRAGSTDTQYF. The CDR3 DNA reads as TGCGCCAGCAGAGCGGGAAGCACAGATACGCAGTATTTT.

As regards this clone: In the same sample, other DNA sequences code for this CDR3. The chain combines TRBV9 with TRBJ1-2; D is unclear. Germline lookup yields CDR1 SGDLS and CDR2 YYNGEE. CDR3 length equals 12 residues. Trimming stripped 4 bases from V and 8 bases from J, with 12 bases between. Here the CDR3 reads CASSPSKGGYTF. The CDR3 bases are TGTGCCAGCAGCCCGTCAAAAGGGGGCTACACCTTC.

The genes are TRBV7-8 and TRBJ1-5; D not resolved. From germline, CDR1 is SGHVS and CDR2 FQNEAQ. The CDR3 is 14 residues long. Between the trimmed V and J ends, which lost 1 base and 6 bases, there was a span of 10 bases. Written as DNA, the CDR3 is TGTGCCAGCAGCTTAGGGTCTGGTGGTCAGCCCCAGCATTTT. Its protein product is CASSLGSGGQPQHF.

The gene calls are TRBV28 and TRBJ2-3, with no clear D. V lost 4 bases and J 2 bases, leaving 16 bases between the germline ends. Germline V gene lookup returns CDR1 MDHEN and CDR2 SYDVKM. This CDR3 is built from 16 residues. In DNA form, the CDR3 reads TGTGCCAGCAGTTCCCCCGTCGGGTATTACACAGATACGCAGTATTTT. This gives the protein CASSSPVGYYTDTQYF.

In DNA, the CDR3 is TGTGCCACCAGCCAACGACAGGGATCGGAGACCCAGTACTTC. Translated: CATSQRQGSETQYF. This chain uses TRBV15 with TRBJ2-5; 7 positions match TRBD1. The germline gives CDR1 LNHNV, CDR2 YYDKDF (reference sequence). This CDR3 has 14 residues. V shed 5 bases, J shed 5 bases, and the junction held 8 bases outside the gene matches.

The chain combines TRBV7-3 with TRBJ1-1, with 7 bases aligning to TRBD1. Germline V gene sequence: CDR1 SGHTA, CDR2 FQGTGA. The J segment lost 1 base and the V segment lost 5 bases, leaving 4 bases of the junction unmatched. CDR3 size: 14 residues. In DNA form, the CDR3 reads TGTGCCAGCAGCCTAGGACAGGAGAACACTGAAGCTTTCTTT. It translates to CASSLGQENTEAFF.

By frequency in the sample, this clone is medium-sized. V gene TRBV28 combines with J gene TRBJ1-6; TRBD1 agrees at 9 bases. Germline lookup yields CDR1 MDHEN and CDR2 SYDVKM. The CDR3 is 19 amino acids. J lost 0 bases, V lost 5 bases, and 11 bases had no gene match. The CDR3 DNA follows: TGTGCCAGCAGTCCATTCCCGGGGACAGGGAACTCCTATAATTCACCCCTCCACTTT. It codes for CASSPFPGTGNSYNSPLHF.

The CDR3 loop is CASSPGQVYEKLFF. In nucleotides, the CDR3 is TGTGCCAGCAGCCCAGGACAGGTTTACGAAAAACTGTTTTTT. This sequence joins TRBV6-5 and TRBJ1-4; 7 bases are shared with TRBD1. The CDR3 has 14 amino acids. The germline CDR1 and CDR2 sequences are MNHEY and SVGAGI. V shed 6 bases, J shed 8 bases, and the junction held 9 bases outside the gene matches.

This sequence joins TRBV2 and TRBJ2-7, with a possible D match to TRBD2 (6 bases). V shed 5 bases and J shed 3 bases, with 14 bases lying between them. Germline V gives CDR1 SNHLY, CDR2 FYNNEI. CDR3 length equals 14 residues. CDR3 bases: TGTGCCAGCAGTAAGGAACTAGCCCTCTACGAGCAGTACGTC. Protein: CASSKELALYEQYV.

This rearrangement joins TRBV12-3 or TRBV12-4 to TRBJ2-2; D remains unclear. V dropped 8 bases and J dropped 6 bases, with 13 bases sitting between them. This CDR3 has 13 residues. In DNA form, the CDR3 reads TGTGCCAGCCGGGTAGTCGGTGCCGGGGAGCTGTTTTTT. This gives the protein CASRVVGAGELFF.

The rearrangement joins TRBV9 to TRBJ2-1; maybe TRBD2 (7 bases). CDR1 is SGDLS, CDR2 YYNGEE, per germline. Trimming removed 0 bases at V and 5 bases at J, with 15 bases between. The CDR3 spans 16 residues. Written as DNA, the CDR3 is TGTGCCAGCAGCGTAGAGGTGGGCGGGGGCCACAATGAGCAGTTCTTC. Translation: CASSVEVGGGHNEQFF.

This clone was seen just once. This rearrangement joins TRBV12-5 to TRBJ1-1; possibly TRBD1 for D (6 bases). With 2 bases removed from V and 4 bases from J, the gap between germline ends came to 14 bases. Germline V lookup: CDR1 LGHNT, CDR2 FRNRAP. This CDR3 has 15 amino acids. The CDR3 is CASGLPTGGGTEAFF. The CDR3 DNA follows: TGTGCTAGTGGTTTGCCGACAGGTGGGGGCACTGAAGCTTTCTTT.

This chain links TRBV14 with TRBJ2-1; D perhaps matches TRBD2 (6 bases). V was trimmed by 5 bases and J by 13 bases, leaving 12 bases between them. CDR1 SGHDN and CDR2 FVKESK come from the germline V gene. The CDR3 sequence is 11 residues long. This CDR3 reads CASSSGSYQFF. As DNA, the CDR3 is TGTGCCAGCAGCTCCGGGAGCTACCAGTTCTTC.

J is TRBJ1-6 and V is TRBV4-3; TRBD1 agrees at 9 bases. The V segment lost 4 bases and the J segment 7 bases; nucleotides outside the gene matches: 2. The CDR3 extends over 14 amino acids. Germline V gene lookup returns CDR1 LGHNA and CDR2 YSLEER. The CDR3 nucleotides are TGCGCCAGCAGCCTGGGACAGGGCAATTCACCCCTCCACTTT. It is translated as CASSLGQGNSPLHF.

The gene calls are TRBV7-2 and TRBJ2-2; the D gene is possibly TRBD2 (6 bases). The V gene lost 0 bases and the J gene lost 1 base, with 6 bases spanning the gap. This CDR3 region has 15 residues. Germline CDR1 and CDR2: SGHTA and FQGNSA. The CDR3 is CASSLAGGNTGELFF. In nucleotides, the CDR3 is TGTGCCAGCAGCTTAGCGGGGGGGAACACCGGGGAGCTGTTTTTT.

Regarding this clone: The same CDR3 arises from other DNA sequences in this sample as well. The J gene is TRBJ2-3, the V gene TRBV2; the D call may be TRBD1 or TRBD2 (5 bases each). V lost 3 bases and J lost 2, with 6 bases in between. The CDR3 totals 13 residues. Germline V gives CDR1 SNHLY, CDR2 FYNNEI. Here the CDR3 reads CASSEGVTDTQYF. CDR3 nucleotides: TGTGCCAGCAGTGAGGGGGTCACAGATACGCAGTATTTT.

V and J are TRBV5-1 and TRBJ1-4; D perhaps matches TRBD1 (6 bases). Per the germline V gene, CDR1 is SGHRS and CDR2 is YFSETQ. This CDR3 region has 13 residues. V lost 4 bases and J lost 6, with 10 bases in between. DNA for the CDR3: TGCGCCAGCAGCCGATCAGGGGATGAAAAACTGTTTTTT. This sequence encodes CASSRSGDEKLFF.

This rearrangement joins TRBV18 to TRBJ1-6; the match to TRBD1 covers 8 bases. Germline trimming cut 2 bases from V and 3 bases from J; bases unmatched to any gene: 3. Per germline, CDR1 KGHSH and CDR2 LQKENI. The CDR3 runs 16 residues. The chain's CDR3 is CASSPRTGSYNSPLHF. The CDR3, as DNA: TGTGCCAGCTCACCAAGGACAGGGAGCTATAATTCACCCCTCCACTTT.

V usage is TRBV7-2 and J usage is TRBJ1-2, with 7 nucleotides matching TRBD1. The length of the CDR3 is 16 residues. Germline V CDR1 and CDR2: SGHTA, FQGNSA. With 0 bases clipped from V and 7 bases from J, the junction kept 11 bases outside the gene matches. CDR3 region: CASSLAVTGTLSGYTF. The CDR3 bases are TGTGCCAGCAGCTTAGCGGTGACAGGGACCCTTTCTGGCTACACCTTC.